One TCR beta chain is described in this entry. This sample was included in a study of blood T cell repertoires in COVID-19. In the study overall: In each case, the material was cDNA or gDNA derived from T cells, B-cell-depleted T cells, or PBMCs.

Assay: immunoSEQ multiplex PCR; the TCRdb copy retains only in-frame clones and omits some. The sample gives about 260,000 clones, around nine tenths of which show up once; about 11% is in the top ten. The Seattle patients, enrolled during active infection, were followed longitudinally. Germline V gene sequence: CDR1 MNHEY, CDR2 SMNVEV (reference sequence). The CDR3 covers 15 residues. Trimming removed 6 bases from V and 0 bases from J; junction bases left unmatched: 5. V and J are TRBV27 and TRBJ2-1, with 7 bases matching TRBD2. The sequencing input was peripheral blood. The clonotype was recovered from a woman aged 30 to 39 with COVID-19, enrolled during active disease. This CDR3 reads CASRVSGSSYNEQFF. Written as DNA, the CDR3 is TGTGCCAGCAGGGTTAGCGGGTCCTCCTACAATGAGCAGTTCTTC.